Following are 15 T cell receptor beta chains from one sample sequenced in a study of glioma-infiltrating T cells after dendritic cell vaccination. Generated by immunoSEQ multiplex PCR, the TCRdb table keeps only in-frame clones and is missing some. In the table there are tens of thousands of clones, 86% of which are singletons. The sample here was blood, taken before dendritic cell vaccination. Receptor source: a human donor with glioblastoma.

This rearrangement joins TRBV4-3 to TRBJ1-1, with 11 bases fitting TRBD1. Per germline, CDR1 LGHNA and CDR2 YSLEER. V was pared by 7 bases and J by 5 bases, with 6 bases of the junction left unmatched. CDR3 length: 14 residues. The CDR3 DNA follows: TGCGCCAGCACCCAGGGGACAGGGGGGACTGAAGCTTTCTTT. Protein product: CASTQGTGGTEAFF.

The chain has TRBV28 and TRBJ2-7, with D maybe TRBD2 (5 bases). Deletions cut 4 bases from V and 3 bases from J, with 10 bases between. CDR1 MDHEN and CDR2 SYDVKM come from the germline V gene. CDR3 length: 13 residues. The CDR3 loop reads CASSSGSIYEQYF. The CDR3 DNA reads TGTGCCAGCAGTTCGGGGTCTATCTACGAGCAGTACTTC.

This clone was counted a single time. The chain carries TRBV7-3 and TRBJ2-3; tentatively, D is TRBD1 (6 bases). This CDR3 is built from 14 residues. CDR1 and CDR2 from the germline V gene are SGHTA and FQGTGA. The V gene lost 5 bases and the J gene lost 6 bases, with 15 bases spanning the gap. The CDR3 sequence: CASSRSGVGDTQYF. CDR3 sequence (DNA): TGTGCCAGCAGCAGATCAGGGGTGGGGGATACGCAGTATTTT.

The chain recombines TRBV29-1 with TRBJ1-4, with D perhaps matching TRBD1 (6 bases). The V end was cut by 6 bases, the J end by 8 bases, with 16 bases between. The CDR3 runs 13 residues. Per the germline V gene, CDR1 is SQVTM and CDR2 is ANQGSEA. The CDR3: CSVGTGLREKLFF. CDR3 DNA: TGCAGCGTAGGTACAGGGCTGAGGGAAAAACTGTTTTTT.

The chain combines TRBV29-1 with TRBJ2-5; tentative D call: TRBD2 (5 bases). CDR1 and CDR2 (germline): SQVTM, ANQGSEA. There are 15 residues in the CDR3. V was cut by 5 bases and J by 4 bases, with 20 bases left in between. CDR3 in amino acids: CSVSFRGKEGETQYF. CDR3 nucleotides: TGCAGCGTTAGTTTTCGAGGGAAAGAGGGAGAGACCCAGTACTTC.

The chain couples TRBV19 to TRBJ1-3; 8 bases map to TRBD1. The ends lost 9 bases at V and 2 bases at J; junction bases unmatched: 3. The CDR3 consists of 13 residues. Germline V CDR1 and CDR2: LNHDA, SQIVND (reference sequence). CDR3 coding DNA: TGTGCCAGCAGACAGGGGACTGGAAACACCATATATTTT. It is translated as CASRQGTGNTIYF.

V and J are TRBV6-5 and TRBJ2-7; TRBD1 agrees at 9 bases. Germline V gene data show CDR1 as MNHEY and CDR2 as SVGAGI. Trimming removed 5 bases from V and 8 bases from J; junction bases left unmatched: 10. CDR3 length: 14 residues. DNA for the CDR3: TGTGCCAGCAGTGGCCGGGACAGGGCACGGCAGCAGTACTTC. Translation gives CASSGRDRARQQYF.

The chain uses TRBV7-2 and TRBJ1-3, with D tentatively TRBD1 (5 bases). Trimming took 5 bases from V and 3 from J, leaving 11 bases between them. CDR3 length: 14 amino acids. The V gene's germline CDR1 is SGHTA and CDR2 FQGNSA. In nucleotides, the CDR3 is TGTGCCAGCAGCCCCAGGGTAATTGGAAACACCATATATTTT. Residues: CASSPRVIGNTIYF.

The rearrangement uses TRBV28 and TRBJ2-7; 8 nucleotides align to TRBD1. J was trimmed by 1 base and V by 3 bases; bases with no gene match: 8. Germline V CDR1 and CDR2: MDHEN, SYDVKM. This CDR3 spans 16 amino acids. In DNA, the CDR3 is TGTGCCAGCAGTTTGTCACCGGGACAGGATTCCTACGAGCAGTACTTC. It yields the protein CASSLSPGQDSYEQYF.

This clone was found a few times. The chain joins TRBV25-1 to TRBJ2-5, with 7 positions matching TRBD2. Trimming removed 7 bases from V and 3 bases from J; junction bases left unmatched: 11. This CDR3 has 15 residues. The germline V gene has CDR1 MGHDK and CDR2 SYGVNS. The CDR3 region has the DNA TGTGCCAGCACCTACCCCGCGGCGGGAGAAGAGACCCAGTACTTC. This sequence encodes CASTYPAAGEETQYF.

V and J are TRBV7-2 and TRBJ2-1; TRBD2 matches 12 bases. From germline, CDR1 is SGHTA and CDR2 FQGNSA. Losses at the gene ends were 5 bases for V and 9 bases for J; bases not matched to a gene: 5. The CDR3 sequence is 14 residues long. In DNA, the CDR3 is TGTGCCAGCAGCCCCCGACTAGCGGGAGCTGAGCAGTTCTTC. It is translated as CASSPRLAGAEQFF.

The chain employs TRBV19 and TRBJ1-1, with 9 bases that match TRBD1. Germline V gene sequence: CDR1 LNHDA, CDR2 SQIVND (reference sequence). The J segment lost 1 base and the V segment lost 4 bases, leaving 7 bases of the junction unmatched. This CDR3 is built from 16 residues. The CDR3 here is CASSRGDRVKNTEAFF. As DNA, the CDR3 is TGTGCCAGTAGTAGGGGGGACAGGGTCAAGAACACTGAAGCTTTCTTT.

The chain uses TRBV5-1 and TRBJ1-1; D perhaps matches TRBD1 (6 bases). V lost 0 bases, J lost 2 bases, and 17 bases lay in between. The CDR3 runs 17 residues. The germline CDR1 and CDR2 sequences are SGHRS and YFSETQ. CDR3 sequence: CASSLAIKQGPNTEAFF. CDR3 sequence (DNA): TGCGCCAGCAGCTTGGCGATTAAACAGGGCCCCAACACTGAAGCTTTCTTT.

The chain couples TRBV19 to TRBJ2-5; 16 bases fit TRBD2. This CDR3 comprises 18 residues. Trimming cost V 5 bases and J 5 bases; bases outside gene matches: 11. Germline values: CDR1 LNHDA, CDR2 SQIVND (reference sequence). The CDR3: CASSPPPGLAGGQETQYF. The CDR3 bases are TGTGCCAGTAGTCCTCCTCCGGGACTAGCGGGGGGGCAGGAGACCCAGTACTTC.

The CDR3 here is CATSSSGRYTGELFF. CDR3 DNA: TGTGCCACCAGCAGTAGCGGGAGATACACCGGGGAGCTGTTTTTT. J is TRBJ2-2 and V is TRBV15, with 9 bases matching TRBD2. The trim removed 3 bases at V and 3 bases at J, leaving 2 bases unmatched. The CDR3 contains 15 residues. Per germline, CDR1 LNHNV and CDR2 YYDKDF (reference sequence).